This TCR beta chain was obtained from a study of cytomegalovirus exposure and HLA in healthy donors. The CDR3 extends over 13 amino acids. V was pared by 0 bases and J by 10 bases, with 6 bases of the junction left unmatched. Germline V gene sequence: CDR1 SGHNT, CDR2 YYREEE (reference sequence). PCR involved 60 Vbeta and 13 Jbeta primers. Profiled with immunoSEQ multiplex PCR; TCRdb holds only in-frame clones, not every one. This sample has 210,000 or so clones, with 75% to 90% found just once. The source material was PBMCs. The source of this sequence is a woman aged 18-29 years in good health and CMV-seronegative. The J gene is TRBJ1-1, the V gene TRBV5-4; 7 bases align to TRBD1. DNA for the CDR3: TGTGCCAGCAGCTTGGCACAAGGGGGCGCAGCTTTCTTT. Translation gives CASSLAQGGAAFF.